The 21 T cell receptor beta chains listed next were all sequenced from one sample in a study of regulatory T cells in long-lasting Graves disease. Described time point: newly diagnosed GD, antithyroid drugs for less than 3 months. RNA isolated from PBMCs was used to make the TCR library. Construction of the TCR beta libraries employed iRepertoire HTBI primers in conjunction with Arm-PCR of CDR3 regions. TCRdb used MiXCR to reprocess the multiplex PCR reads, holding one entry per CDR3 protein. The table lists more than 450,000 distinct CDR3 sequences, 9.5% to 15% of them singletons. The sample was also linked to a second study, of T cells in Graves' hyperthyroidism and ophthalmopathy.

The sequencing used peripheral blood mononuclear cells (PBMCs), collected at new diagnosis, from a patient treated with antithyroid drugs. These receptors all stem from a woman in her twenties or thirties with Graves disease.

This clonotype was picked up a small number of times. The chain uses TRBV6-2 or TRBV6-3 and TRBJ2-5; the match to TRBD1 covers 12 bases. V lost 4 bases, J lost 5 bases, and 2 bases stayed unmatched. The CDR3 is 14 amino acids. The germline gives CDR1 MNHEY, CDR2 SVGEGT. Here the CDR3 DNA reads TGTGCCAGCAGTTGGGACAGGGGGCGGGAGACCCAGTACTTC. This translates into CASSWDRGRETQYF.

This clonotype was observed at least ten times. This chain joins TRBV12-3 or TRBV12-4 and TRBJ2-1, with D possibly matching TRBD2 (5 bases). The V gene lost 4 bases and the J gene lost 5 bases, with 24 bases spanning the gap. This CDR3 comprises 18 residues. The CDR3 protein is CASSSRELGSRGDNEQFF. CDR3 DNA: TGTGCCAGCAGTTCTCGGGAACTAGGGTCGAGAGGCGACAATGAGCAGTTCTTC.

This clonotype was detected ten times or more. The V call is TRBV27, the J call TRBJ2-1; D is uncertain. Deletions cut 6 bases from V and 0 bases from J, with 9 bases between. This CDR3 contains 14 residues. Germline CDR1 and CDR2: MNHEY and SMNVEV (reference sequence). The CDR3 DNA reads as TGTGCCAGCAGGCAGACGTCCTCCTACAATGAGCAGTTCTTC. This sequence encodes CASRQTSSYNEQFF.

This clonotype was counted at least ten times. CDR3 loop: CATSGTANTEAFF. The CDR3 coding sequence is TGTGCTACCTCCGGGACAGCGAACACTGAAGCTTTCTTT. The V and J genes are TRBV27 and TRBJ1-1; 7 positions agree with TRBD1. The CDR3 runs to 13 residues. CDR1 is MNHEY, CDR2 SMNVEV, per germline (reference sequence).

A single count supports this clonotype. No conserved phenylalanine or tryptophan is present at the end of the CDR3, so a read error is the likely explanation. The chain couples TRBV7-8 to TRBJ2-3; D is unclear. Trimming took 6 bases from V and 0 from J, leaving 13 bases between them. CDR1 is SGHVS and CDR2 is FQNEAQ in the germline V gene. This CDR3 is built from 15 residues. In DNA form, the CDR3 reads TGTGCCAGCAGTTCCCGATGGGGAAGCACAGATACGCAGTATTCT. Protein product: CASSSRWGSTDTQYS.

The V gene is TRBV5-1, the J gene TRBJ1-3; D perhaps matches TRBD1 (5 bases). The ends were cut back, 4 bases at V and 0 bases at J, with 17 bases in the middle. The CDR3 contains 17 residues. The germline V gene has CDR1 SGHRS and CDR2 YFSETQ. The CDR3 bases are TGCGCCAGCAGCAACCGTCCGGGACTGTCCTCTGGAAACACCATATATTTT. Amino acid sequence: CASSNRPGLSSGNTIYF.

A few counts support this clonotype. This sequence joins TRBV2 and TRBJ2-7; 11 bases are shared with TRBD2. The CDR3 sequence is 15 residues long. CDR1 is SNHLY, CDR2 FYNNEI, per germline. V was pared by 10 bases and J by 3 bases, with 11 bases of the junction left unmatched. For the CDR3, the DNA is TGTGCCACCCGACGGGGACTAGCGGAAAACTACGAGCAGTACTTC. Its translation is CATRRGLAENYEQYF.

This clonotype has ten or more counts. The chain carries TRBV7-9 and TRBJ1-5; 9 bases are shared with TRBD1. The V segment lost 0 bases and the J segment 6 bases; nucleotides outside the gene matches: 6. Germline V gene sequence: CDR1 SEHNR, CDR2 FQNEAQ (reference sequence). The CDR3 is 16 residues long. The CDR3 spells CASSLATTGGLQPQHF. The CDR3 DNA follows: TGTGCCAGCAGCTTAGCTACAACAGGGGGCCTTCAGCCCCAGCATTTT.

The genes are TRBV7-9 and TRBJ1-1, with D uncertain. The germline V gene has CDR1 SEHNR and CDR2 FQNEAQ (reference sequence). Trimming removed 3 bases at V and 11 bases at J, with 13 bases between. The CDR3 runs 12 residues. The CDR3 nucleotides are TGTGCCAGCAGCTTCACAGACGGCCGGGCTTTCTTT. It codes for CASSFTDGRAFF.

This clonotype was picked up many times. J is TRBJ1-1 and V is TRBV24-1, with D maybe TRBD1 (6 bases). Germline V gene sequence: CDR1 KGHDR, CDR2 SFDVKD. The CDR3 sequence is 16 residues long. Trimming removed 1 base at V and 5 bases at J, with 16 bases between. In DNA, the CDR3 is TGTGCCACCAGTGATTTCTCCACAGGGAAGGGAACTGAAGCTTTCTTT. Encoded protein: CATSDFSTGKGTEAFF.

This clonotype turned up a few times. The V call is TRBV24-1, the J call TRBJ2-3; possible D gene TRBD2, 5 bases. Trimming removed 0 bases at V and 0 bases at J, with 9 bases between. Germline V gene lookup returns CDR1 KGHDR and CDR2 SFDVKD. There are 16 residues in the CDR3. In nucleotides, the CDR3 is TGTGCCACCAGTGATTTGGCGGGCAAGAGCACAGATACGCAGTATTTT. Translation: CATSDLAGKSTDTQYF.

This clonotype was recorded at least ten times. J is TRBJ1-1 and V is TRBV6-5, with D perhaps TRBD1 (5 bases). V was trimmed by 0 bases and J by 6 bases, leaving 17 bases between them. The CDR3 is made up of 16 amino acids. The V gene's germline CDR1 is MNHEY and CDR2 SVGAGI. The DNA for the CDR3 is TGTGCCAGCAGTTACTCGCTGGGACCTCAGCTCGCTGAAGCTTTCTTT. Its translation: CASSYSLGPQLAEAFF.

This clonotype turned up a few times. V and J are TRBV3-1 and TRBJ2-3, with 9 bases lining up with TRBD1. V dropped 4 bases and J dropped 5; count of bases not matched to a gene: 7. Germline values: CDR1 LGHDT, CDR2 YNNKEL (reference sequence). This CDR3 contains 15 residues. CDR3 nucleotide sequence: TGTGCCAGCAGCCGAAGGACAGGGGAAGGAGATACGCAGTATTTT. This sequence encodes CASSRRTGEGDTQYF.

J is TRBJ2-5 and V is TRBV7-3; 13 nucleotides line up with TRBD2. V lost 4 bases and J lost 2; bases outside the gene matches: 7. CDR3 length equals 17 residues. Looked up from germline, CDR1 is SGHTA and CDR2 is FQGTGA. The CDR3 bases are TGTGCCAGCAGCTCTGGACTAGCGGGAGACCAACAAGAGACCCAGTACTTC. Protein sequence: CASSSGLAGDQQETQYF. The whole variable domain, remainder taken from reference TRBV7-3 and TRBJ2-5, is GAGVSQTPSNKVTEKGKYVELRCDPISGHTALYWYRQSLGQGPEFLIYFQGTGAADDSGLPNDRFFAVRPEGSVSTLKIQRTERGDSAVYLCASSSGLAGDQQETQYFGPGTRLLVL.

The CDR3 DNA sequence: TGTGCCAGCAGTTCCGGACTAGCGGGAGGGCCGACGTACAATGAGCAGTTCTTC. Amino acid sequence: CASSSGLAGGPTYNEQFF. The chain is built from TRBV12-3 or TRBV12-4 and TRBJ2-1; 15 bases align to TRBD2. The CDR3 is 18 residues long. With V trimmed by 4 bases and J by 4 bases, 8 bases remained unmatched.

Comments on this clonotype: A much larger clone lies one base from this, so it may be a read error. This chain links TRBV3-1 with TRBJ1-2; tentative D call: TRBD1 (6 bases). The germline V gene encodes CDR1 LGHDT and CDR2 YNNKEL (reference sequence). This CDR3 is 14 amino acids long. CDR3 region: CVSSQGLGIYGYTF. DNA for the CDR3: TGTGTCAGCAGCCAGGGGTTGGGGATCTATGGCTACACCTTC.

This clonotype was detected only a few times. J is TRBJ1-1 and V is TRBV19; D is possibly TRBD1 (6 bases). The length of the CDR3 is 12 residues. Per the germline V gene, CDR1 is LNHDA and CDR2 is SQIVND (reference sequence). Trimming took 7 bases from V and 3 from J, leaving 9 bases between them. This chain's CDR3 is CASKGGYTEAFF. CDR3 nucleotides: TGTGCCAGTAAAGGGGGGTACACTGAAGCTTTCTTT.

This clonotype has at least ten counts. At one of its ends the junction is not consistent with the germline gene, which may arise from a read error. V and J are TRBV11-2 and TRBJ1-4; 7 bases line up with TRBD1. Germline CDR1 reads SGHAT; CDR2 reads FQNNGV. The CDR3 spans 13 residues. CDR3 amino acids: CASSRDSYEKLFF. The CDR3 DNA reads as TGTGCCAGCAGCCGGGACAGCTATGAGAAACTGTTTTTC.

The V and J genes are TRBV5-4 and TRBJ1-2; D call uncertain. The CDR3 has 14 amino acids. Trimming took off 0 bases at V and 3 bases at J, with 9 bases between the two ends. Germline CDR1 reads SGHNT; CDR2 reads YYREEE (reference sequence). The CDR3 loop reads CASSLGTADYGYTF. CDR3 coding DNA: TGTGCCAGCAGCTTGGGAACAGCAGACTATGGCTACACCTTC.

The chain couples TRBV29-1 to TRBJ1-1, with 11 bases that match TRBD1. J was trimmed by 5 bases and V by 5 bases; bases with no gene match: 10. The germline gives CDR1 SQVTM, CDR2 ANQGSEA. The CDR3 is 15 residues long. CDR3 loop: CSVQFRTGGRTEAFF. The CDR3 bases are TGCAGCGTTCAGTTCAGGACAGGGGGCAGGACTGAAGCTTTCTTT.

This clonotype was recorded a few times. The chain couples TRBV19 to TRBJ1-5; 7 positions agree with TRBD1. V gave up 6 bases and J gave up 4 bases; unmatched junction bases: 6. CDR1 and CDR2 (germline): LNHDA, SQIVND (reference sequence). The CDR3 length is 14 residues. CDR3: CASRVPGQNQPQHF. The CDR3 nucleotides are TGTGCCAGTAGGGTCCCGGGACAGAATCAGCCCCAGCATTTT.